The clone carrying this T cell receptor (beta chain) occurred a few times. Germline V gene data show CDR1 as LNHDA and CDR2 as SQIVND (reference sequence). V gave up 1 base and J gave up 5 bases, with 12 bases separating them. The CDR3 is made up of 14 amino acids. This entry is derived from a study of blood T cell repertoires in COVID-19. In the study overall: T cells, B-cell-depleted T cells, or PBMCs supplied cDNA or gDNA.

Under the authors' procedure: Nucleated cell counts were estimated from reference gene primer amplification. Clones were sequenced by immunoSEQ multiplex PCR, and TCRdb holds only the in-frame ones, with some missing. D and trimming were read from the DNA, whereas the V and J calls and clone size are those reported in that table. The sample lists around 170,000 clones; roughly 80% were seen once. Specimen: peripheral blood. The clonotype originates from a young man with active or convalescent COVID-19. This chain uses TRBV19 with TRBJ2-7; perhaps TRBD2 as D (6 bases). The CDR3 is CASSIVRGKDEQYF. The CDR3 DNA follows: TGTGCCAGTAGTATAGTGCGCGGGAAAGACGAGCAGTACTTC. Filled out from reference TRBV19 and TRBJ2-7, the complete variable domain reads DGGITQSPKYLFRKEGQNVTLSCEQNLNHDAMYWYRQDPGQGLRLIYYSQIVNDFQKGDIAEGYSVSREKKESFPLTVTSAQKNPTAFYLCASSIVRGKDEQYFGPGTRLTVT.